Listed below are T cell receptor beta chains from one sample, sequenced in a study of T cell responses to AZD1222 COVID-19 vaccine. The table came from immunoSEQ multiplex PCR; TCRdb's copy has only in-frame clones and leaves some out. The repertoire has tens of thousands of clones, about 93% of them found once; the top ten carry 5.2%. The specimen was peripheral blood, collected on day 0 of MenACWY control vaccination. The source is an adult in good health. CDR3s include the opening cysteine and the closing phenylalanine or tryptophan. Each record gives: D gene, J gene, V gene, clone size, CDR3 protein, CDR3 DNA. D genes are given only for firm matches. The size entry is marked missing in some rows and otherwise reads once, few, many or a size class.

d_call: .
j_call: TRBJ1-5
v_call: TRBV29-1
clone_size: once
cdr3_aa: CSVGGGNQPQHF
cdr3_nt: TGCAGCGTTGGGGGTGGGAATCAGCCCCAGCATTTT

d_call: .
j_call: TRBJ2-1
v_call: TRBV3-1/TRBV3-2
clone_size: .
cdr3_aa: CASSQVSLTAYNEQFF
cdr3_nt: TGTGCCAGCAGCCAAGTGAGTCTGACCGCCTACAATGAGCAGTTCTTC

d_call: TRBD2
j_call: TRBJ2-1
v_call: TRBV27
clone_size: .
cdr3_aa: CASSRTSGHGEQFF
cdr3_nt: TGTGCCAGCAGTAGGACTAGCGGCCACGGTGAGCAGTTCTTC

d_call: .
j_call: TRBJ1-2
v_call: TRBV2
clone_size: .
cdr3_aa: CASSATGGWFGYTF
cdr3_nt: TGTGCCAGCAGTGCTACAGGTGGTTGGTTTGGCTACACCTTC

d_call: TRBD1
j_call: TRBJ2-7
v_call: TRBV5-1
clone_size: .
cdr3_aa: CASSSSETGVEQYF
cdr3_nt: TGCGCCAGCAGCTCTTCCGAGACAGGGGTCGAGCAGTACTTC

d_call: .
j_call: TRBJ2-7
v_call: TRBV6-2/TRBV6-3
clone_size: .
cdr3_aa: CASSYVRGLLRGEQYF
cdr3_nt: TGTGCCAGCAGTTACGTCCGGGGCCTGCTAAGGGGCGAGCAGTACTTC

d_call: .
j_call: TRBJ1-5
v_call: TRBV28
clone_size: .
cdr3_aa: CASSPQIDSNQPQHF
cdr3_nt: TGTGCCAGCAGTCCCCAAATAGATAGCAATCAGCCCCAGCATTTT

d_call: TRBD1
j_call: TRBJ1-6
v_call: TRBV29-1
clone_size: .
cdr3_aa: CSGGQVYNSPLHF
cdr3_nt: TGCAGTGGTGGACAGGTCTATAATTCACCCCTCCACTTT

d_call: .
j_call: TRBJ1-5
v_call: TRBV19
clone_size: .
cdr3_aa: CASSIEIRVSNQPQHF
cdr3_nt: TGTGCCAGTAGTATCGAAATTCGGGTGAGCAATCAGCCCCAGCATTTT

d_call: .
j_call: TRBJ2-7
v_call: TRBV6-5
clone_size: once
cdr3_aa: CVTRALTTNEQYF
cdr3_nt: TGTGTCACAAGGGCCCTAACAACCAACGAGCAGTACTTC

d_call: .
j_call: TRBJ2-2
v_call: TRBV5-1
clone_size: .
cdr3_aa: CASRSRGISGELFF
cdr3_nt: TGCGCCAGCAGGTCGAGGGGAATTTCCGGGGAGCTGTTTTTT

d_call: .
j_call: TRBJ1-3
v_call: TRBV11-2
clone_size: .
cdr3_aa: CASSSSGMTIYF
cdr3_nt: TGTGCCAGCAGCTCTAGTGGGATGACCATATATTTT

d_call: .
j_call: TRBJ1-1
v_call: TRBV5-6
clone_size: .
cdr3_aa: CASSLRRNTEAFF
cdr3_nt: TGTGCCAGCAGCTTGCGACGGAACACTGAAGCTTTCTTT

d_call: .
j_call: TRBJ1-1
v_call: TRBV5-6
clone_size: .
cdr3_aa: CASSLERDTEAFF
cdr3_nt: TGTGCCAGCAGCTTGGAGAGGGACACTGAAGCTTTCTTT

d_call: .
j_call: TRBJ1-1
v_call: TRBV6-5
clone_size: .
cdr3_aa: CASSPPRGNTEAFF
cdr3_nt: TGTGCCAGCTCCCCCCCACGAGGCAACACTGAAGCTTTCTTT

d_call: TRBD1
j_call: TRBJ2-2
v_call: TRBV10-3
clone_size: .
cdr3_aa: CAITDRGGSGELFF
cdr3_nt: TGTGCCATCACCGACAGGGGAGGATCCGGGGAGCTGTTTTTT

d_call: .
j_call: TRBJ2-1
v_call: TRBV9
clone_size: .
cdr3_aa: CASSAGYRGKGLHDEQFF
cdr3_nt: TGTGCCAGCAGCGCCGGATACCGCGGGAAGGGGTTACACGATGAGCAGTTCTTC

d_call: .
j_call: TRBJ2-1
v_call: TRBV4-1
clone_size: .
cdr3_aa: CASSPLAPLSYNEQFF
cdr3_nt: TGCGCCAGCAGCCCCCTGGCGCCCCTCTCCTACAATGAGCAGTTCTTC

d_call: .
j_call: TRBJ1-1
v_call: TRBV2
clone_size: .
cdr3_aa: CASSDRTLGLGIF
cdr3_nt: TGTGCCAGCAGTGACCGGACACTCGGGCTGGGGATTTTT

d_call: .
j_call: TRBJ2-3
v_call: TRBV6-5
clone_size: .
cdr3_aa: CASSYSGPPDTQYF
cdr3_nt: TGTGCCAGCAGTTACTCGGGGCCTCCAGATACGCAGTATTTT

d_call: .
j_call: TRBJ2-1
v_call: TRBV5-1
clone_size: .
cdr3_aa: CASTGVYNEQFF
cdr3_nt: TGCGCCAGCACAGGGGTCTACAATGAGCAGTTCTTC

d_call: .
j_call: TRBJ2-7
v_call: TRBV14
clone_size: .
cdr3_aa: CASSDATFGEQYF
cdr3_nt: TGTGCCAGCAGCGATGCCACGTTTGGCGAGCAGTACTTC

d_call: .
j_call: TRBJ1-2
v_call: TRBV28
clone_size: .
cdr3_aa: CASSLLAGDYGYTF
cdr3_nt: TGTGCCAGCAGTTTACTGGCAGGGGACTATGGCTACACCTTC

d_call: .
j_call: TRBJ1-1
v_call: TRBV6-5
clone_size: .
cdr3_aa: CASSYSGQGNTEAFF
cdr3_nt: TGTGCCAGCAGTTACTCTGGCCAGGGTAACACTGAAGCTTTCTTT

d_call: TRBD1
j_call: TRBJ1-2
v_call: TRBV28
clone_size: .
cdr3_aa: CASSSGDRAYGYTF
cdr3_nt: TGTGCCAGCAGTTCCGGTGACAGGGCCTATGGCTACACCTTC

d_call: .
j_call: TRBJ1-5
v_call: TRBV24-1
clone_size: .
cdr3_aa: CATSDPATNQPQHF
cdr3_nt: TGTGCCACCAGTGACCCGGCCACAAATCAGCCCCAGCATTTT

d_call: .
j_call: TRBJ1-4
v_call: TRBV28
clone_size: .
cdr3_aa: CASSFVGWEGEKLFF
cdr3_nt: TGTGCCAGCAGTTTTGTTGGGTGGGAAGGTGAAAAACTGTTTTTT

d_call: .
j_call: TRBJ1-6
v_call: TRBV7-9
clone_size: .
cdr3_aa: CASSRTRASSYNSPLHF
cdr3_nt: TGTGCCAGCAGCCGAACCAGGGCCAGCTCCTATAATTCACCCCTCCACTTT

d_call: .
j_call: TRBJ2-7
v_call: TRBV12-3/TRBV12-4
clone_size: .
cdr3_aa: CASSSSAYEQYF
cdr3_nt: TGTGCCAGCAGTTCTTCAGCTTACGAGCAGTACTTC

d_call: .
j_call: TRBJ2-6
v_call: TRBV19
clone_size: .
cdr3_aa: CASSQRQSSGANVLTF
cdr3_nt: TGTGCCAGTAGTCAAAGACAGAGCTCTGGGGCCAACGTCCTGACTTTC

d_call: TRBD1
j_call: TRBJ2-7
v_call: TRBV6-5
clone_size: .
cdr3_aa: CASSYQTGAQYEQYF
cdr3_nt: TGTGCCAGCAGTTACCAGACAGGGGCCCAATACGAGCAGTACTTC

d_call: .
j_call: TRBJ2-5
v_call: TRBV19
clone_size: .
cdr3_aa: CASSIGADGGTQYF
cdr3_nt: TGTGCCAGTAGTATAGGGGCGGACGGGGGGACCCAGTACTTC

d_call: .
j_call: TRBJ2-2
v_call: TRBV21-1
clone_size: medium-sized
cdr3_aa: CASSKFRQGTGELFF
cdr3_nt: TGTGCCAGCAGCAAATTCAGACAGGGTACCGGGGAGCTGTTTTTT

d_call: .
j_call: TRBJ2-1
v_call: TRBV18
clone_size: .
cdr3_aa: CASSHIPPGSSYNEQFF
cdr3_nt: TGTGCCAGCTCCCACATTCCTCCCGGGAGCTCCTACAATGAGCAGTTCTTC

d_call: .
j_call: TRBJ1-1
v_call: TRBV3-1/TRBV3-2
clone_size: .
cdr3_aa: CASSRVPLGKNTEAFF
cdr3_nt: TGTGCCAGCAGCCGAGTCCCCCTAGGGAAGAACACTGAAGCTTTCTTT

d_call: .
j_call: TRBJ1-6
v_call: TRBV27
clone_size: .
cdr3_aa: CASSLRLAANSPLHF
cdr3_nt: TGTGCCAGCAGTTTGAGGCTCGCGGCCAATTCACCCCTCCACTTT

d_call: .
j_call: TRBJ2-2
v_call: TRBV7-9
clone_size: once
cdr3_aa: CASSFADRNTGELFF
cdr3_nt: TGTGCCAGCAGCTTTGCTGACAGGAACACCGGGGAGCTGTTTTTT

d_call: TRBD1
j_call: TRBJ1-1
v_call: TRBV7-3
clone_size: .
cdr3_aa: CASSRLPRTGAMNTEAFF
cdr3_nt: TGTGCCAGCAGCCGTCTACCCAGGACAGGTGCAATGAACACTGAAGCTTTCTTT

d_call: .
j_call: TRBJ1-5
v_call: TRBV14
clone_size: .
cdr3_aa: CASSQGGRNQPQHF
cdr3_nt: TGTGCCAGCAGCCAGGGAGGGAGGAATCAGCCCCAGCATTTT

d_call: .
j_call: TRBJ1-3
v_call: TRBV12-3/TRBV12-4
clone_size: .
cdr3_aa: CASSLGHTIYF
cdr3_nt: TGTGCCAGCAGTTTGGGCCACACCATATATTTT

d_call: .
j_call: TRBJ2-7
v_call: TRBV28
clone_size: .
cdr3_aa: CASSLKGLSYEQYF
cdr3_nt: TGTGCCAGCAGTCTCAAAGGACTCAGCTACGAGCAGTACTTC

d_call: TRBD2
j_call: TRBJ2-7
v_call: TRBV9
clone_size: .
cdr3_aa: CASSVWLAGGFYEQYF
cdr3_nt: TGTGCCAGCAGCGTATGGCTAGCGGGAGGGTTCTACGAGCAGTACTTC

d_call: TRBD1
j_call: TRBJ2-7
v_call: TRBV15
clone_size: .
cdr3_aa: CATSRDRGFEQYF
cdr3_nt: TGTGCCACCAGCAGAGACAGGGGGTTCGAGCAGTACTTC

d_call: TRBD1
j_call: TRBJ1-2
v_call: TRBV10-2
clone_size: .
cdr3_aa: CASSRTGGSGYTF
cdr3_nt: TGCGCCAGCAGTCGAACAGGGGGAAGCGGCTACACCTTC

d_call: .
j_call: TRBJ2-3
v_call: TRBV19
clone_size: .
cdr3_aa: CATKVQGVDTQYF
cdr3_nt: TGTGCCACCAAAGTGCAGGGTGTGGATACGCAGTATTTT